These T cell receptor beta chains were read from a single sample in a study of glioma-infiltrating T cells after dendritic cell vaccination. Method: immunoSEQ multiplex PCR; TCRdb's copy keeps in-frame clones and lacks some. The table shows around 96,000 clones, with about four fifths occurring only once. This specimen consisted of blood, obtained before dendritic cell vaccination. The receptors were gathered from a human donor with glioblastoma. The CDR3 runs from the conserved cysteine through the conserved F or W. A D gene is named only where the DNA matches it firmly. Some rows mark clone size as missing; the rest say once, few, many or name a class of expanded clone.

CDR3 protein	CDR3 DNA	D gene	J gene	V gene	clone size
CASRSRGTPYGYTF	TGTGCCAGCAGGAGCCGGGGGACCCCCTATGGCTACACCTTC	.	TRBJ1-2	TRBV6-1	.
CASSYNHRTNYGYTF	TGTGCCAGCAGCTATAACCACAGAACTAACTATGGCTACACCTTC	.	TRBJ1-2	TRBV7-8	.
CASSYSGLGGEETQYF	TGTGCCAGCAGTTACTCGGGACTAGGGGGGGAAGAGACCCAGTACTTC	TRBD2	TRBJ2-5	TRBV6-5	.
CSVARLAGTRGNEQFF	TGCAGCGTTGCAAGACTAGCGGGTACCAGGGGGAATGAGCAGTTCTTC	TRBD2	TRBJ2-1	TRBV29-1	.
CASSNAGGAGYGYTF	TGTGCCAGCAGCAACGCGGGGGGGGCTGGCTATGGCTACACCTTC	.	TRBJ1-2	TRBV7-9	.
CASSMVGPYEQYF	TGTGCCAGCAGCATGGTCGGTCCCTACGAGCAGTACTTC	.	TRBJ2-7	TRBV27	.
CASSPAQGAGYTF	TGTGCCAGCTCACCGGCCCAGGGGGCTGGCTACACCTTC	TRBD1	TRBJ1-2	TRBV18	.
CAWSVRQSTEAFF	TGTGCCTGGAGTGTGAGGCAGAGCACTGAAGCTTTCTTT	.	TRBJ1-1	TRBV30	once
CASSWSTSTRETQYF	TGTGCCAGCAGCTGGTCGACTAGTACCAGAGAGACCCAGTACTTC	.	TRBJ2-5	TRBV11-2	.
CASSLEGYYGYTF	TGTGCCAGCAGCTTAGAGGGGTACTATGGCTACACCTTC	.	TRBJ1-2	TRBV7-2	.
CASSRRGTPPNEQFF	TGTGCCAGCTCCCGCCGCGGGACCCCTCCCAATGAGCAGTTCTTC	.	TRBJ2-1	TRBV18	.
CASSPFTGQGIVGYTF	TGTGCCAGCTCACCCTTCACGGGACAGGGAATTGTTGGCTACACCTTC	TRBD1	TRBJ1-2	TRBV18	.
CASSLGGLAGVSEQYF	TGCGCCAGCAGCTTGGGGGGACTAGCGGGAGTAAGCGAGCAGTACTTC	TRBD2	TRBJ2-7	TRBV5-1	many
CASSQDWGGRTPYEQYF	TGCGCCAGCAGCCAAGACTGGGGTGGCAGGACTCCCTACGAGCAGTACTTC	.	TRBJ2-7	TRBV4-1	.
CASSRDRNYGYTF	TGTGCCAGCTCAAGGGACAGGAACTATGGCTACACCTTC	TRBD1	TRBJ1-2	TRBV18	.
CASSLPQVEQFF	TGTGCCAGCAGCCTTCCACAGGTAGAGCAGTTCTTC	.	TRBJ2-1	TRBV7-2	.